What follows is one T cell receptor beta chain and its context. Its antigen is not known. These data come from a study of cytomegalovirus exposure and HLA in healthy donors. Looking at the study overall: A subsequent analysis reported that the approximately 120 validation repertoires were produced on the same platform that had also been used for the roughly 710 first-cohort repertoires.

Trimming took 4 bases from V and 5 from J; bases not matched to a gene: 7. The CDR3 has 14 amino acids. The germline V gene has CDR1 SGHRS and CDR2 YFSETQ. Study observations and caveats: A later analysis found first-cohort TCR clusters tended to co-occur in the 130 or so validation repertoires. A list of approximately 160 TCR beta chains associated with cytomegalovirus was given. It was reportedly the case that the classifier diagnosed cytomegalovirus status with high specificity and sensitivity.

Repertoires were generated with immunoSEQ multiplex PCR, while TCRdb's copy carries only in-frame clones and drops some. The profile covers fewer than 90,000 clones, with less than 90% appearing a single time and 9% to 13% taken by the ten largest. This TCR came from a woman between 18 and 29 years old in good health and CMV-seropositive. The chain couples TRBV5-1 to TRBJ2-5, with 8 bases aligning to TRBD1. Specimen: PBMCs. The CDR3 sequence: CASSQGQGGETQYF. The CDR3 bases are TGCGCCAGCAGCCAAGGACAGGGAGGCGAGACCCAGTACTTC.